In its sample, the clone carrying this T cell receptor (beta chain) is medium-sized (0.01 to 0.1%). The antigen remains unidentified. The data derive from a study of graft-versus-host responses after intestinal transplantation. Study summary: Recipients were all induced with anti-thymocyte globulin, then given tacrolimus and steroids for about three years. General study points: Recipient marrow contained GvH clones, some of which appeared first in ileum or blood.

The repertoire was sequenced with immunoSEQ multiplex PCR; TCRdb's copy has only in-frame clones and lacks some. The sample includes more than 65,000 clones, over 75% of them seen just once. Germline V gene data show CDR1 as SGHTS and CDR2 as YDEGEE. Trimming removed 0 bases at V and 1 base at J, with 10 bases between. The CDR3 sequence is 15 residues long. This TCR was sampled from a human donor who was the organ donor for an intestinal transplant. The chain uses TRBV5-8 and TRBJ1-1; D not resolved. The source was unstimulated CD4+ T cells sorted from spleen or lymph node cells, collected before transplant. For the CDR3, the DNA is TGTGCCAGCAGCTTGGGTTCGGGGTGGAACACTGAAGCTTTCTTT. Translation: CASSLGSGWNTEAFF. Full variable domain (missing parts from reference TRBV5-8 and TRBJ1-1): EAGVTQSPTHLIKTRGQQATLRCSPISGHTSVYWYQQALGLGLQFLLWYDEGEERNRGNFPPRFSGRQFPNYSSELNVNALELEDSALYLCASSLGSGWNTEAFFGQGTRLTVV.